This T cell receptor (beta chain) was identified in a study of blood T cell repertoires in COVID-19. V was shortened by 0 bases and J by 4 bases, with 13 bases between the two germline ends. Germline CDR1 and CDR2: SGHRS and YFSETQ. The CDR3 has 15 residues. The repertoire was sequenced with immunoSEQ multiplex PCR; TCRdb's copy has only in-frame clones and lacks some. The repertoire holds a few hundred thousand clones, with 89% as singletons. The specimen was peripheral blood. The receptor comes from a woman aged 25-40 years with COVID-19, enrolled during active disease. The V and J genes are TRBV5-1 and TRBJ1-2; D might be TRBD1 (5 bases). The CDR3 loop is CASSLESRASYGYTF. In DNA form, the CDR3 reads TGCGCCAGCAGCTTGGAGAGCAGGGCCTCCTATGGCTACACCTTC.